The table lists the clone carrying this T cell receptor (beta chain) with a few counts. This sample was taken from a study of blood T cells in healthy people across ages. The germline V gene has CDR1 SGHTA and CDR2 FQGNSA. V shed 3 bases, J shed 5 bases, and the junction held 8 bases outside the gene matches. The CDR3 is 15 amino acids. Alongside a J-beta primer mix, a sample-barcoded 5' primer served in a second PCR lasting about 7 to 12 cycles. TCRdb used MiXCR to reprocess the 5' RACE reads, holding one entry per CDR3 protein. The table includes around 700,000 distinct CDR3 sequences, about 25% detected once. The same specimen was also included in a second study, on T cells of mothers and their children.

The chain employs TRBV7-2 and TRBJ2-5, with 8 bases aligning to TRBD2. This clonotype originated in a boy between 5 and 17 years old in good health. The sample was blood. The CDR3 DNA sequence: TGTGCCAGCAGCTTCAACGGGGGGGCACGGGAGACCCAGTACTTC. Its translation: CASSFNGGARETQYF.